Following are 11 T cell receptor beta chains from one sample sequenced in a study of blood T cell repertoires in COVID-19. The method was immunoSEQ multiplex PCR; TCRdb's version includes in-frame clones alone and lacks a portion of them. The repertoire has 200,000 to 300,000 clones, 80% to 90% of them found once; the top ten carry 3% to 4%. Sequencing was performed on peripheral blood. These receptors all come from a woman in her 40s with acute or convalescent COVID-19.

The V and J genes are TRBV29-1 and TRBJ2-3; 12 nucleotides agree with TRBD2. The CDR3 has 21 amino acids. V shed 3 bases and J 4 bases; nucleotides not matched to a gene: 23. Germline assignment: CDR1 SQVTM and CDR2 ANQGSEA. The CDR3 DNA reads as TGCAGCGTTGAGCTGTTAACACTCCGCGGGACTAGCGGGCTAGGGCCAGATACGCAGTATTTT. This translates into CSVELLTLRGTSGLGPDTQYF.

This chain joins TRBV10-3 and TRBJ1-2; possibly TRBD1 for D (6 bases). With 9 bases removed from V and 2 bases from J, the gap between germline ends came to 19 bases. CDR3 length: 15 amino acids. The germline V gene has CDR1 ENHRY and CDR2 SYGVKD. CDR3 nucleotides: TGTGCCATGACATCCATGGGACATTCGAACTATGGCTACACCTTC. Protein: CAMTSMGHSNYGYTF.

This chain links TRBV20-1 with TRBJ1-2, with 8 nucleotides matching TRBD1. V shed 3 bases, J shed 9 bases, and the junction held 12 bases outside the gene matches. Germline CDR1 reads DFQATT; CDR2 reads SNEGSKA (reference sequence). The CDR3 is 14 amino acids. The CDR3 coding sequence is TGCAGTGCTAGTCTCCCAGGGGGCATACGACGCTACACCTTC. Translating gives CSASLPGGIRRYTF.

The rearrangement uses TRBV28 and TRBJ2-7; possible D gene TRBD1, 6 bases. This CDR3 has 14 residues. The V and J ends lost 5 bases and 1 base respectively, with 12 bases between them. CDR1 is MDHEN and CDR2 is SYDVKM in the germline V gene. DNA of the CDR3: TGTGCCAGCAGTGACCAACAGGGATCCTACGAGCAGTACGTC. This sequence encodes CASSDQQGSYEQYV.

The chain carries TRBV24-1 and TRBJ2-3, with a weak D call TRBD1 (6 bases). This CDR3 has 15 residues. Per germline, CDR1 KGHDR and CDR2 SFDVKD. V lost 2 bases, J lost 6 bases, and 14 bases lay in between. CDR3 sequence (DNA): TGTGCCACCAGTGATTGGACAGCCGCAGGCGATACGCAGTATTTT. Translation gives CATSDWTAAGDTQYF.

Only one count was recorded for this clone. The chain carries TRBV7-3 and TRBJ2-1; 8 positions match TRBD1. Germline V gene lookup returns CDR1 SGHTA and CDR2 FQGTGA. This CDR3 contains 18 residues. V shed 1 base, J shed 7 bases, and the junction held 15 bases outside the gene matches. The CDR3 DNA reads as TGTGCCAGCAGCTTAATCGCCCTGACAGGGGCCTCCCCTAATGAGCAGTTCTTC. Protein product: CASSLIALTGASPNEQFF. The whole variable domain, remainder taken from reference TRBV7-3 and TRBJ2-1, is GAGVSQTPSNKVTEKGKYVELRCDPISGHTALYWYRQSLGQGPEFLIYFQGTGAADDSGLPNDRFFAVRPEGSVSTLKIQRTERGDSAVYLCASSLIALTGASPNEQFFGPGTRLTVL.

V and J are TRBV29-1 and TRBJ1-2; 10 bases line up with TRBD1. Germline V lookup: CDR1 SQVTM, CDR2 ANQGSEA. Germline trimming cut 6 bases from V and 4 bases from J; bases unmatched to any gene: 5. The CDR3 sequence is 13 residues long. In DNA, the CDR3 is TGCAGCGTCCCGGGACAGGGGATCTATGGCTACACCTTC. As protein: CSVPGQGIYGYTF.

This clone was seen just once. This chain links TRBV7-6 with TRBJ1-2; 7 nucleotides align to TRBD1. This CDR3 contains 14 residues. The J segment lost 9 bases and the V segment lost 5 bases, leaving 12 bases of the junction unmatched. The germline CDR1 and CDR2 sequences are SGHVS and FNYEAQ. CDR3 amino acids: CASSPRQGERSYTF. The DNA of the CDR3 is TGTGCCAGCAGCCCGAGACAGGGCGAAAGGAGCTACACCTTC. Combining the CDR3 with reference TRBV7-6 and TRBJ1-2 gives the whole variable domain GAGVSQSPRYKVTKRGQDVALRCDPISGHVSLYWYRQALGQGPEFLTYFNYEAQQDKSGLPNDRFSAERPEGSISTLTIQRTEQRDSAMYRCASSPRQGERSYTFGSGTRLTVV.

V usage is TRBV30 and J usage is TRBJ1-5; D is possibly TRBD1 (5 bases). The CDR3 covers 16 residues. In germline, CDR1 is GTSNPN, CDR2 SVGIG (reference sequence). The V gene lost 2 bases and the J gene lost 0 bases, with 14 bases spanning the gap. CDR3 DNA: TGTGCCTGGAGTTGGGGGAGCGGGAATAGCAATCAGCCCCAGCATTTT. Translating gives CAWSWGSGNSNQPQHF. Full variable domain (outside the CDR3, taken from reference TRBV30 and TRBJ1-5): SQTIHQWPATLVQPVGSPLSLECTVEGTSNPNLYWYRQAAGRGLQLLFYSVGIGQISSEVPQNLSASRPQDRQFILSSKKLLLSDSGFYLCAWSWGSGNSNQPQHFGDGTRLSIL.

CDR3 sequence reads: CASSLGLAGDTQYF. In DNA, the CDR3 is TGTGCCAGCAGCTTGGGACTAGCGGGAGATACGCAGTATTTT. The chain has TRBV7-9 and TRBJ2-3; 12 bases fit TRBD2. The CDR3 loop spans 14 amino acids. V was clipped by 3 bases and J by 5 bases; unmatched bases: 0. CDR1 and CDR2 (germline): SEHNR, FQNEAQ (reference sequence).

CDR3 residues: CASSSSGSQPQHF. The CDR3, as DNA: TGTGCCAGCAGCTCTTCGGGTAGCCAGCCCCAGCATTTT. The chain combines TRBV7-6 with TRBJ1-5; D remains ambiguous. CDR1 is SGHVS, CDR2 FNYEAQ, per germline. V was cut by 4 bases and J by 7 bases, with 11 bases left in between. The CDR3 covers 13 residues.